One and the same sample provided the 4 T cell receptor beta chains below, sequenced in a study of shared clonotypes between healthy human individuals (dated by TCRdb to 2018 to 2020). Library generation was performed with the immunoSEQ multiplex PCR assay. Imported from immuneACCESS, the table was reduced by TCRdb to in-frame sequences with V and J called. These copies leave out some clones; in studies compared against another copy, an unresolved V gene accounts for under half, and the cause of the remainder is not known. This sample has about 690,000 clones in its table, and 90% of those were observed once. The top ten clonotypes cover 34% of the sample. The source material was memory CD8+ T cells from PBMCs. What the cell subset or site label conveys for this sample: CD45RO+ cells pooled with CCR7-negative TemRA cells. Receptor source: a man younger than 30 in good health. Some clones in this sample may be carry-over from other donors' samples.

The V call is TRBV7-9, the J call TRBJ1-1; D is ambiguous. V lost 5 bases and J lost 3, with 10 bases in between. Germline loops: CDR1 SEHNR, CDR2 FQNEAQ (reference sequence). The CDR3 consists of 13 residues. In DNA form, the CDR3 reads TGTGCCAGCAGCGGCTACTTGGACACTGAAGCTTTCTTT. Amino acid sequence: CASSGYLDTEAFF.

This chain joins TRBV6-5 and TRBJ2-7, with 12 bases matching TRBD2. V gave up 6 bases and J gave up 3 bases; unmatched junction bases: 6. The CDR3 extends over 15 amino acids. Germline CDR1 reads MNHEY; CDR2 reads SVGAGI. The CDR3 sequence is CASRSRTSGIYEQYF. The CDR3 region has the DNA TGTGCCAGCAGGTCGCGGACTAGCGGGATCTACGAGCAGTACTTC.

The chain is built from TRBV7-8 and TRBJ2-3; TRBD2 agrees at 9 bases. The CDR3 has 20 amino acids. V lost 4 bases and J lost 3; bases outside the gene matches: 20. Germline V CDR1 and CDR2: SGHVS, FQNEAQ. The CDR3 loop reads CASSSPRTGLAIWRTDTQYF. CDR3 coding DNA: TGTGCCAGCAGCTCCCCGCGTACCGGACTAGCGATCTGGAGGACAGATACGCAGTATTTT.

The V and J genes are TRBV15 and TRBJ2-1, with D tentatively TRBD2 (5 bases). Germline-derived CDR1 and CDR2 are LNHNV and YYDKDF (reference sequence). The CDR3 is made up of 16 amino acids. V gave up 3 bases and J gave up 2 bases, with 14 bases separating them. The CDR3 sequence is CATSRELESTYNEQFF. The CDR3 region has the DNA TGTGCCACCAGCAGGGAACTAGAATCTACCTACAATGAGCAGTTCTTC.